Below, 9 T cell receptor beta chains from the same sample are listed, as sequenced in a study of graft-versus-host responses after intestinal transplantation. Co-plated with some 200,000 CFSE-labeled responder cells were some 200,000 irradiated, violet-dye-labeled stimulator cells. Data came from immunoSEQ multiplex PCR; TCRdb stores just in-frame clones and leaves some out. The sample gives tens of thousands of clones, about 45% of which show up once; about 1.3% is in the top ten. The sequencing here drew on alloreactive CD8+ T cells from a mixed lymphocyte reaction culture, taken before transplantation. Subset specified: CFSE-low proliferating T cells sorted from roughly 6-day pre-transplant mixed lymphocyte reaction (GvH or HvG direction). The receptors come from a human patient who was an organ donor for intestinal transplantation.

A few counts support this clone. CDR3 protein: CASTQHTNYGYTF. CDR3 sequence (DNA): TGTGCCAGCACACAGCACACCAACTATGGCTACACCTTC. The chain carries TRBV6-1 and TRBJ1-2; no reliable D call. The CDR3 contains 13 residues. The germline V and J ends were trimmed by 7 bases and 2 bases, with 11 bases remaining between them. Germline CDR1 and CDR2: MNHNS and SASEGT.

This clone came up a few times. This rearrangement joins TRBV27 to TRBJ2-7, with 8 bases lining up with TRBD2. V shed 5 bases and J 2 bases; nucleotides not matched to a gene: 5. Per the germline V gene, CDR1 is MNHEY and CDR2 is SMNVEV (reference sequence). This CDR3 contains 14 residues. The CDR3 DNA is TGTGCCAGCAGTCGGGGGACTAGTCCCTACGAGCAGTACTTC. Translation gives CASSRGTSPYEQYF.

The V gene is TRBV4-1, the J gene TRBJ1-2, with D possibly being TRBD1 (6 bases). Germline values: CDR1 MGHRA, CDR2 YSYEKL. CDR3 length: 13 amino acids. V lost 3 bases and J 5 bases, leaving 10 bases between the germline ends. The CDR3 loop reads CASSQIRGYGYTF. For the CDR3, the DNA is TGCGCCAGCAGCCAGATCAGGGGATATGGCTACACCTTC.

The chain links TRBV5-1 to TRBJ2-1; 8 bases line up with TRBD2. The germline gives CDR1 SGHRS, CDR2 YFSETQ. The length of the CDR3 is 15 residues. J lost 12 bases, V lost 2 bases, and 13 bases had no gene match. CDR3 loop: CASSLKRAGGTGQFF. CDR3 sequence (DNA): TGCGCCAGCAGCTTAAAGCGGGCGGGGGGTACTGGGCAGTTCTTC.

This clone was seen more than once but under ten times. The chain recombines TRBV27 with TRBJ2-2, with D unresolved. The CDR3 spans 12 residues. The V gene's germline CDR1 is MNHEY and CDR2 SMNVEV (reference sequence). Trimming cost V 8 bases and J 1 base, with 5 bases left between them. The CDR3 here is CASGWNTGELFF. The CDR3 DNA reads as TGTGCCAGCGGATGGAACACCGGGGAGCTGTTTTTT.

The chain has TRBV9 and TRBJ1-5; D gene ambiguous. Trimming pared 4 bases from V and 4 bases from J, leaving 6 bases between. The CDR3 has 12 amino acids. The germline gives CDR1 SGDLS, CDR2 YYNGEE. CDR3 protein: CASSHLNQPQHF. The DNA for the CDR3 is TGTGCCAGCAGCCATTTGAATCAGCCCCAGCATTTT. Filled out from reference TRBV9 and TRBJ1-5, the complete variable domain reads DSGVTQTPKHLITATGQRVTLRCSPRSGDLSVYWYQQSLDQGLQFLIQYYNGEERAKGNILERFSAQQFPDLHSELNLSSLELGDSALYFCASSHLNQPQHFGDGTRLSIL.

This clone was picked up a small number of times. The rearrangement links TRBV6-5 to TRBJ1-1; D is unresolved. The CDR3 covers 11 residues. The germline V and J ends were trimmed by 6 bases and 4 bases, with 6 bases remaining between them. The V gene's germline CDR1 is MNHEY and CDR2 SVGAGI. The CDR3 region is CASRKGTEAFF. CDR3 bases: TGTGCCAGCAGGAAGGGCACTGAAGCTTTCTTT.

This clone appeared a few times. The rearrangement links TRBV4-1 to TRBJ2-2; 7 bases fit TRBD1. Germline CDR1 reads MGHRA; CDR2 reads YSYEKL. Trimming removed 2 bases from V and 5 bases from J; junction bases left unmatched: 5. The CDR3 extends over 15 amino acids. In nucleotides, the CDR3 is TGCGCCAGCAGCCAATTAACAGGGGTAACCGGGGAGCTGTTTTTT. Translation: CASSQLTGVTGELFF.

This clone has just a few counts. The rearrangement uses TRBV10-3 and TRBJ2-3; D possibly corresponds to TRBD1 (6 bases). CDR3 length equals 17 residues. CDR1 and CDR2 (germline): ENHRY, SYGVKD. Trimming took 5 bases from V and 2 from J, leaving 20 bases between them. The CDR3 DNA sequence: TGTGCCATCAGTAGGGCCCCCGTGCAGGGGATCACAGATACGCAGTATTTT. It encodes CAISRAPVQGITDTQYF.